Shown below are 29 T cell receptor beta chains from a single sample sequenced in a study of neurological immune-mediated disorders. TCRdb processed the 5' RACE reads anew with MiXCR; each CDR3 protein has one entry. The sample contains tens of thousands of distinct CDR3 sequences, about 25% of which appear only once. Indicated time point: technical triplicate 2. The sample consisted of PBMCs. The receptors originated from a man in his sixties with HTLV-1-associated myelopathy (HAM/TSP).

This clonotype was found many times. V and J are TRBV12-3 or TRBV12-4 and TRBJ1-4, with D maybe TRBD1 (5 bases). Trimming took 3 bases from V and 0 from J, leaving 5 bases between them. This CDR3 region has 14 residues. CDR3 amino acids: CASSLGATNEKLFF. The CDR3 nucleotides are TGTGCCAGCAGTTTGGGGGCAACTAATGAAAAACTGTTTTTT.

This clonotype was seen repeatedly, ten times or more. The J gene is TRBJ2-2, the V gene TRBV28; D might be TRBD2 (5 bases). V shed 6 bases and J shed 6 bases, with 5 bases lying between them. The CDR3 has 11 residues. CDR1 and CDR2 from the germline V gene are MDHEN and SYDVKM. CDR3 loop: CASRGAGELFF. CDR3 coding DNA: TGTGCCAGCAGGGGAGCCGGGGAGCTGTTTTTT. Full variable domain (remainder filled in from reference TRBV28 and TRBJ2-2): DVKVTQSSRYLVKRTGEKVFLECVQDMDHENMFWYRQDPGLGLRLIYFSYDVKMKEKGDIPEGYSVSREKKERFSLILESASTNQTSMYLCASRGAGELFFGEGSRLTVL.

This clonotype appeared many times. The chain recombines TRBV29-1 with TRBJ2-2; D not resolved. The germline gives CDR1 SQVTM, CDR2 ANQGSEA. Trimming removed 8 bases from V and 1 base from J, with 8 bases in between. This CDR3 is 12 amino acids long. The CDR3 spells CSTLGNTGELFF. The CDR3 DNA follows: TGCAGCACACTGGGGAACACCGGGGAGCTGTTTTTT.

This clonotype showed up just once. With a much larger clone just one base away, this may be a read error. V usage is TRBV5-1 and J usage is TRBJ2-5; D unclear. The CDR3 spans 14 residues. Germline CDR1 is SGHRS and CDR2 is YFSETQ. The DNA for the CDR3 is TGCTCCAGCAGCTTATTTCAGGCCCAAGAGACCCAGTACTTC. Residues: CSSSLFQAQETQYF.

This chain links TRBV7-2 with TRBJ2-7; no clear D. CDR1 is SGHTA, CDR2 FQGNSA, per germline. V was pared by 5 bases and J by 1 base, with 12 bases between. The CDR3 totals 14 residues. In DNA, the CDR3 is TGTGCCAGCAGCCGACGGGTGGTGTCCTACGAGCAGTACTTC. This translates into CASSRRVVSYEQYF.

This clonotype was found many times. V is TRBV20-1 and J is TRBJ1-2; maybe TRBD1 (6 bases). CDR3 length equals 12 residues. V was shortened by 6 bases and J by 4 bases, with 12 bases between the two germline ends. The germline V gene has CDR1 DFQATT and CDR2 SNEGSKA (reference sequence). CDR3 region: CSATRGGYGYTF. The CDR3 DNA reads TGCAGTGCAACCAGGGGAGGCTATGGCTACACCTTC.

The chain joins TRBV5-1 to TRBJ2-3; D is undetermined. Germline CDR1 and CDR2: SGHRS and YFSETQ. V gave up 3 bases and J gave up 0 bases, with 11 bases separating them. CDR3 length: 15 residues. The CDR3 DNA reads as TGCGCCAGCAGCTCGCAATACGCCAGCACAGATACGCAGTATTTT. Amino acid sequence: CASSSQYASTDTQYF.

The CDR3 DNA follows: TGTGCCACCAGTGCCGCCGGGCTCGCTCACGAGCAGTACTTC. It codes for CATSAAGLAHEQYF. The chain employs TRBV24-1 and TRBJ2-7; D unclear. V lost 5 bases and J lost 5, with 15 bases in between. There are 14 residues in the CDR3. CDR1 is KGHDR and CDR2 is SFDVKD in the germline V gene.

This clonotype appeared many times. The genes are TRBV15 and TRBJ2-3; tentatively, D is TRBD2 (6 bases). The CDR3 length is 16 residues. V shed 0 bases and J shed 5 bases, with 15 bases lying between them. Germline values: CDR1 LNHNV, CDR2 YYDKDF (reference sequence). CDR3 protein: CATSRDKEGNKDTQYF. In DNA, the CDR3 is TGTGCCACCAGCAGAGATAAGGAGGGTAACAAAGATACGCAGTATTTT.

Ten or more counts support this clonotype. The CDR3 spells CASREEGSGNQPQHF. The CDR3 nucleotides are TGCGCCAGCAGGGAGGAGGGATCAGGGAATCAGCCCCAGCATTTT. The gene calls are TRBV4-1 and TRBJ1-5, with D perhaps TRBD1 (5 bases). The CDR3 extends over 15 amino acids. Germline V gene sequence: CDR1 MGHRA, CDR2 YSYEKL. V shed 6 bases and J shed 4 bases, with 16 bases lying between them.

This clonotype was seen ten or more times. This chain links TRBV5-1 with TRBJ2-1; 7 bases map to TRBD2. Trimming cost V 4 bases and J 3 bases; bases outside gene matches: 13. Germline V lookup: CDR1 SGHRS, CDR2 YFSETQ. The CDR3 extends over 17 amino acids. The CDR3 region has the DNA TGCGCCAGCAGCCCGGTGAGTGCGGGAGTAGACTACAATGAGCAGTTCTTC. It encodes CASSPVSAGVDYNEQFF.

This clonotype was counted at least ten times. The chain carries TRBV5-1 and TRBJ2-7, with 9 bases that match TRBD1. The germline gives CDR1 SGHRS, CDR2 YFSETQ. V dropped 5 bases and J dropped 5; count of bases not matched to a gene: 8. The CDR3 sequence is 14 residues long. In nucleotides, the CDR3 is TGCGCCAGCAGGGCCGGGACAGGGCGCGACGAGCAGTACTTC. Its translation: CASRAGTGRDEQYF.

This clonotype showed up just once. The V gene is TRBV4-1, the J gene TRBJ1-5; D is possibly TRBD1 (6 bases). Germline assignment: CDR1 MGHRA and CDR2 YSYEKL. CDR3 size: 15 residues. Trimming removed 5 bases at V and 2 bases at J, with 13 bases between. The CDR3 region is CASSLEGGGNQPQHF. The DNA of the CDR3 is TGCGCCAGCAGCTTAGAAGGGGGGGGCAATCAGCCCCAGCATTTT.

This clonotype was seen many times. The rearrangement uses TRBV15 and TRBJ1-6; no firm D call. The germline V gene encodes CDR1 LNHNV and CDR2 YYDKDF (reference sequence). The CDR3 sequence is 17 residues long. Trimming stripped 0 bases from V and 0 bases from J, with 9 bases between. The CDR3 DNA reads as TGTGCCACCAGCAGAGATCCTTGGCACTCCTATAATTCACCCCTCCACTTT. Amino acids: CATSRDPWHSYNSPLHF.

This clonotype was seen repeatedly, ten times or more. The V and J genes are TRBV20-1 and TRBJ2-1; TRBD2 agrees at 8 bases. The germline CDR1 and CDR2 sequences are DFQATT and SNEGSKA (reference sequence). This CDR3 is built from 15 residues. Trimming removed 4 bases from V and 5 bases from J; junction bases left unmatched: 10. The CDR3 is CSATRRSGSDNEQFF. The CDR3 DNA reads as TGCAGTGCTACGAGGAGGAGCGGGAGCGACAATGAGCAGTTCTTC.

This clonotype was counted only a few times. CDR3 DNA: TGCAGTGCTAGCCGGACTAGCGGATCCTACAATGAGCAGTTCTTC. Translated, it gives CSASRTSGSYNEQFF. The chain carries TRBV20-1 and TRBJ2-1; 10 bases are shared with TRBD2. V dropped 3 bases and J dropped 1; count of bases not matched to a gene: 3. Germline V gives CDR1 DFQATT, CDR2 SNEGSKA (reference sequence). The CDR3 loop spans 15 amino acids.

This clonotype was recorded at least ten times. The gene calls are TRBV5-1 and TRBJ1-1, with D perhaps TRBD1 (5 bases). V lost 6 bases and J lost 1, with 13 bases in between. The CDR3 loop spans 14 amino acids. Germline V CDR1 and CDR2: SGHRS, YFSETQ. The CDR3 here is CASNDIQGNTEAFF. CDR3 nucleotides: TGCGCCAGCAACGATATCCAGGGGAACACTGAAGCTTTCTTT.

The rearrangement links TRBV7-6 to TRBJ2-3; 10 bases are a match to TRBD2. The CDR3 sequence is 16 residues long. V dropped 5 bases and J dropped 4; count of bases not matched to a gene: 9. Germline V gene lookup returns CDR1 SGHVS and CDR2 FNYEAQ. The CDR3 loop is CASSPQRAGGADTQYF. CDR3 sequence (DNA): TGTGCCAGCAGCCCTCAAAGAGCGGGAGGGGCAGATACGCAGTATTTT.

This clonotype turned up a few times. J is TRBJ2-5 and V is TRBV20-1; perhaps TRBD2 as D (6 bases). Germline lookup yields CDR1 DFQATT and CDR2 SNEGSKA (reference sequence). Trimming stripped 0 bases from V and 5 bases from J, with 16 bases between. The length of the CDR3 is 15 residues. The DNA of the CDR3 is TGCAGTGCTAGAGATCCCCAGGGAGGTACGGAGACCCAGTACTTC. Protein product: CSARDPQGGTETQYF.

This clonotype was counted ten times or more. This sequence joins TRBV5-1 and TRBJ2-2; 8 bases are a match to TRBD1. The V segment lost 4 bases and the J segment 6 bases; nucleotides outside the gene matches: 8. This CDR3 contains 15 residues. Germline CDR1 SGHRS, CDR2 YFSETQ. This CDR3 reads CASSPQGARAGELFF. CDR3 sequence (DNA): TGCGCCAGCAGCCCTCAGGGGGCGCGGGCCGGGGAGCTGTTTTTT.

This clonotype was picked up many times. The rearrangement joins TRBV5-1 to TRBJ2-1, with TRBD2 identical over 9 bases. The germline V gene encodes CDR1 SGHRS and CDR2 YFSETQ. The CDR3 has 15 amino acids. V trimming: 5 bases; J trimming: 3 bases; junction bases outside the gene matches: 6. The CDR3 loop is CASSEVTSGYNEQFF. CDR3 sequence (DNA): TGCGCCAGCAGTGAGGTGACTAGCGGCTACAATGAGCAGTTCTTC.

This clonotype was counted at least ten times. J is TRBJ1-5 and V is TRBV28; D uncertain. Trimming cost V 8 bases and J 1 base, with 12 bases left between them. The CDR3 length is 14 residues. Germline assignment: CDR1 MDHEN and CDR2 SYDVKM. CDR3 coding DNA: TGTGCCAGCCTTTTCGGTTCGAGCAATCAGCCCCAGCATTTT. Translating gives CASLFGSSNQPQHF.

In this sample, this clonotype turned up many times. The chain carries TRBV12-3 or TRBV12-4 and TRBJ1-5, with 7 bases aligning to TRBD1. V was clipped by 6 bases and J by 7 bases; unmatched bases: 6. The CDR3 spans 13 residues. CDR3 loop: CASSQDRVQPQHF. CDR3 bases: TGTGCCAGCAGCCAAGACAGGGTCCAGCCCCAGCATTTT.

CDR3: CASSTTGYTEAFF. In nucleotides, the CDR3 is TGTGCCAGCAGCACCACGGGGTACACTGAAGCTTTCTTT. The rearrangement joins TRBV5-6 to TRBJ1-1; no clear D. This CDR3 region has 13 residues. With 4 bases removed from V and 3 bases from J, the gap between germline ends came to 10 bases. From germline, CDR1 is SGHDT and CDR2 YYEEEE.

This clonotype was counted many times. This chain uses TRBV5-6 with TRBJ1-5; D gene unclear. V lost 2 bases and J 7 bases, leaving 4 bases between the germline ends. Germline CDR1 reads SGHDT; CDR2 reads YYEEEE. The CDR3 runs 11 residues. CDR3 DNA: TGTGCCAGCAGCTTCGGACAGCCCCAGCATTTT. Translation gives CASSFGQPQHF. The whole variable domain, remainder taken from reference TRBV5-6 and TRBJ1-5, is DAGVTQSPTHLIKTRGQQVTLRCSPKSGHDTVSWYQQALGQGPQFIFQYYEEEERQRGNFPDRFSGHQFPNYSSELNVNALLLGDSALYLCASSFGQPQHFGDGTRLSIL.

This clonotype was counted at least ten times. J is TRBJ1-4 and V is TRBV9, with TRBD1 as a possible D gene (5 bases). Per germline, CDR1 SGDLS and CDR2 YYNGEE. Trimming removed 0 bases from V and 3 bases from J, with 12 bases in between. The CDR3 is 16 residues long. The CDR3 coding sequence is TGTGCCAGCAGCGTAGGGGTTGGGGGAGCTAATGAAAAACTGTTTTTT. As protein: CASSVGVGGANEKLFF.

This clonotype came up many times. V usage is TRBV29-1 and J usage is TRBJ1-1, with 7 bases matching TRBD1. The CDR3 has 14 amino acids. The ends lost 2 bases at V and 10 bases at J; junction bases unmatched: 13. Germline CDR1 and CDR2: SQVTM and ANQGSEA. The CDR3 nucleotides read TGCAGCGTTGAAAAGAACCAGGGGGATAAGGGAGCTTTCTTT. Translating it yields CSVEKNQGDKGAFF.

There are many counts of this clonotype. This chain links TRBV5-1 with TRBJ1-3, with D perhaps TRBD1 (5 bases). The CDR3 totals 16 residues. The V end lost 5 bases, the J end lost 0 bases, and 15 bases lay between the germline ends. Per the germline V gene, CDR1 is SGHRS and CDR2 is YFSETQ. CDR3 amino acids: CASSRDGQSSGNTIYF. CDR3 DNA sequence: TGCGCCAGCAGTCGGGACGGTCAGAGCTCTGGAAACACCATATATTTT.

This clonotype was detected many times. The chain has TRBV11-2 and TRBJ2-7; TRBD1 is a possible D gene (6 bases). The CDR3 totals 14 residues. Germline-derived CDR1 and CDR2 are SGHAT and FQNNGV. Trimming stripped 1 base from V and 1 base from J, with 8 bases between. Here the CDR3 reads CASSLVTGSYEQYF. CDR3 DNA: TGTGCCAGCAGCTTAGTAACAGGGTCCTACGAGCAGTACTTC. Looking up the rest from reference TRBV11-2 and TRBJ2-7 gives the full variable domain: EAGVAQSPRYKIIEKRQSVAFWCNPISGHATLYWYQQILGQGPKLLIQFQNNGVVDDSQLPKDRFSAERLKGVDSTLKIQPAKLEDSAVYLCASSLVTGSYEQYFGPGTRLTVT.